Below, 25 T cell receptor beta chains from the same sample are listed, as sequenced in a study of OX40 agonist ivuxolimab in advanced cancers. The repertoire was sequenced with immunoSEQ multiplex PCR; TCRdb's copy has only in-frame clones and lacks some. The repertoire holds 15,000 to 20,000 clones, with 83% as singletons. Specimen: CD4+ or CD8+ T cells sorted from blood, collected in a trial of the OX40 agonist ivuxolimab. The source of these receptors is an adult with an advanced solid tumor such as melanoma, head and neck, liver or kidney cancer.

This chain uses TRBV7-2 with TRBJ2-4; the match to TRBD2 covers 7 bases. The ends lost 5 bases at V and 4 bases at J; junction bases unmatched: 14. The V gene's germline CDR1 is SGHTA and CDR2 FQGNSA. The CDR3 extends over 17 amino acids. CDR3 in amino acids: CASSPEGGAGHKNIQYF. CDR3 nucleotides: TGTGCCAGCAGCCCCGAAGGTGGAGCGGGGCATAAAAACATTCAGTACTTC.

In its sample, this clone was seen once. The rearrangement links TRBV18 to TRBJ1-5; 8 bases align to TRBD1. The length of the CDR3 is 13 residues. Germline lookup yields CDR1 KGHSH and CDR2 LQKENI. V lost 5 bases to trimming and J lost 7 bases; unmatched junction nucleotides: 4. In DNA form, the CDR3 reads TGTGCCAGCTCATCTGGACAGGGACAGCCCCAGCATTTT. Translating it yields CASSSGQGQPQHF. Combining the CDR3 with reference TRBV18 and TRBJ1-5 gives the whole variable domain NAGVMQNPRHLVRRRGQEARLRCSPMKGHSHVYWYRQLPEEGLKFMVYLQKENIIDESGMPKERFSAEFPKEGPSILRIQQVVRGDSAAYFCASSSGQGQPQHFGDGTRLSIL.

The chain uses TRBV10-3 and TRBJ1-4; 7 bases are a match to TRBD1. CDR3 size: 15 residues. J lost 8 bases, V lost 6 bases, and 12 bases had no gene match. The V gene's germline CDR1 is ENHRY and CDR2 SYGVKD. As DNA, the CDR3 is TGTGCCATCAGCAAGACAGGGCCGGGGAGAGAAAAACTGTTTTTT. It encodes CAISKTGPGREKLFF.

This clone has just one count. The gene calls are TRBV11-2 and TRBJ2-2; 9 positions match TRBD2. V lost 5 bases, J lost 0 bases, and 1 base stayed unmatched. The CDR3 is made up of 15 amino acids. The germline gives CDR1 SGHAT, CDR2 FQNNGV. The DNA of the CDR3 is TGTGCCAGCAGCCGACTAGCGGCGAACACCGGGGAGCTGTTTTTT. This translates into CASSRLAANTGELFF.

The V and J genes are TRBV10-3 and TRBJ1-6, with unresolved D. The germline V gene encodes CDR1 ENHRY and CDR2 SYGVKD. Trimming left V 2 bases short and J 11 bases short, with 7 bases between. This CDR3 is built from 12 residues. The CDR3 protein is CAISEVGPPLHF. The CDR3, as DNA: TGTGCCATCAGTGAGGTCGGGCCACCCCTCCACTTT.

CDR3 loop: CASRPLADLPDTQYF. The CDR3 region has the DNA TGTGCCAGTAGGCCTTTAGCAGACCTCCCAGATACGCAGTATTTT. V gene TRBV19 combines with J gene TRBJ2-3; no clear D. CDR3 size: 15 residues. Germline-derived CDR1 and CDR2 are LNHDA and SQIVND (reference sequence). Trimming left V 6 bases short and J 4 bases short, with 17 bases between.

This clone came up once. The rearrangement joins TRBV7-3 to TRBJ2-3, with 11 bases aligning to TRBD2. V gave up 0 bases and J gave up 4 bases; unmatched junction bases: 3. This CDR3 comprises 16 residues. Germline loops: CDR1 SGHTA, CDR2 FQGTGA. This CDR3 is CASSLTLAGGADTQYF. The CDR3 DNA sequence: TGTGCCAGCAGCTTAACGTTAGCGGGAGGGGCAGATACGCAGTATTTT.

The CDR3 sequence is CASSYRGALADEQFF. The CDR3 nucleotides are TGTGCCAGCAGTTATAGGGGGGCACTAGCGGATGAGCAGTTCTTC. The rearrangement uses TRBV6-5 and TRBJ2-1; TRBD2 agrees at 8 bases. There are 15 residues in the CDR3. CDR1 and CDR2 (germline): MNHEY, SVGAGI. J lost 8 bases, V lost 3 bases, and 9 bases had no gene match.

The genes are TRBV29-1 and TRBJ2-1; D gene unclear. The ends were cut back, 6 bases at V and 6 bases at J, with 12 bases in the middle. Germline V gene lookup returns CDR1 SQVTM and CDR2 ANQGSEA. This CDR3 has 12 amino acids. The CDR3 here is CSVRLWTNEQFF. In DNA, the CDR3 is TGCAGCGTCAGACTGTGGACCAATGAGCAGTTCTTC.

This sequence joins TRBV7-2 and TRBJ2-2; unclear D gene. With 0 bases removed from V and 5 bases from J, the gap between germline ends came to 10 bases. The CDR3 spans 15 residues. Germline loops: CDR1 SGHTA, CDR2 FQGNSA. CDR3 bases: TGTGCCAGCAGCTTAGCGGGCTTTGGGACCGGGGAGCTGTTTTTT. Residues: CASSLAGFGTGELFF.

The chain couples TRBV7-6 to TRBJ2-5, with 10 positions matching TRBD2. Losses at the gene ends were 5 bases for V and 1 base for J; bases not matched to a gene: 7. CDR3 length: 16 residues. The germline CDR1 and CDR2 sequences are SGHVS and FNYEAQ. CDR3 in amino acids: CASSANSGGLQETQYF. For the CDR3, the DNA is TGTGCCAGCAGCGCAAATAGCGGGGGGCTCCAAGAGACCCAGTACTTC. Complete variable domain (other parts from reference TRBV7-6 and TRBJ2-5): GAGVSQSPRYKVTKRGQDVALRCDPISGHVSLYWYRQALGQGPEFLTYFNYEAQQDKSGLPNDRFSAERPEGSISTLTIQRTEQRDSAMYRCASSANSGGLQETQYFGPGTRLLVL.

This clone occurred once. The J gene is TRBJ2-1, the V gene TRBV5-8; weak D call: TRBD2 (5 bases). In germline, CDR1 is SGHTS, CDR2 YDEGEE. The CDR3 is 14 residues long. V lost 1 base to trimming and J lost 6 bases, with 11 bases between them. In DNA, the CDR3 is TGTGCCAGCAGCTTGACTAGTTTCGGCAATGAGCAGTTCTTC. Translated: CASSLTSFGNEQFF.

CDR3 in DNA: TGTGCCAGCAGATCCGCCACAACAGGGTATTCACCCCTCCACTTT. Translating it yields CASRSATTGYSPLHF. The rearrangement links TRBV6-5 to TRBJ1-6, with a possible D match to TRBD1 (6 bases). V was clipped by 6 bases and J by 8 bases, with 17 bases between them. Germline V gene lookup returns CDR1 MNHEY and CDR2 SVGAGI. The length of the CDR3 is 15 residues.

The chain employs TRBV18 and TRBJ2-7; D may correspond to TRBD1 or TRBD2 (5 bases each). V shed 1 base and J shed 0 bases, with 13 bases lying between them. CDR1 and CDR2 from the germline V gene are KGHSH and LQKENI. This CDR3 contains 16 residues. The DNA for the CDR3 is TGTGCCAGCTCACCACTGGGACCCCAAAGCTCCTACGAGCAGTACTTC. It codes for CASSPLGPQSSYEQYF.

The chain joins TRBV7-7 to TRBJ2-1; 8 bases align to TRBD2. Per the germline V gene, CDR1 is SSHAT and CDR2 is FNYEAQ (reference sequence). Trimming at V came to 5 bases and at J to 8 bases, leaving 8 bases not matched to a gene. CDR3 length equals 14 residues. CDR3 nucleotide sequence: TGTGCCAGCAGCCCCCGCGGGGGACTAGATGAGCAGTTCTTC. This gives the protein CASSPRGGLDEQFF.

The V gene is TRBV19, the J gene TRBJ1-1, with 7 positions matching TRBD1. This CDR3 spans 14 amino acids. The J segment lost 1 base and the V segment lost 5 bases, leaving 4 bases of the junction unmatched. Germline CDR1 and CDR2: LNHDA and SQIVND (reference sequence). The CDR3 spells CASSVDRQNTEAFF. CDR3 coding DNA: TGTGCCAGTAGTGTGGACAGGCAGAACACTGAAGCTTTCTTT.

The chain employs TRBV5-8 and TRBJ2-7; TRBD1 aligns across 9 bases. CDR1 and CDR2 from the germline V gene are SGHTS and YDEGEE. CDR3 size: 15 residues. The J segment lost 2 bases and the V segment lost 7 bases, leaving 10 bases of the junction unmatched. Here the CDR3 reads CASANRGQGTYEQYF. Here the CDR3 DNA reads TGTGCCAGCGCCAACAGGGGACAGGGAACCTACGAGCAGTACTTC. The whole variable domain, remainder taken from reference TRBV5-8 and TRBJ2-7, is EAGVTQSPTHLIKTRGQQATLRCSPISGHTSVYWYQQALGLGLQFLLWYDEGEERNRGNFPPRFSGRQFPNYSSELNVNALELEDSALYLCASANRGQGTYEQYFGPGTRLTVT.

The CDR3, as DNA: TGTGCCAGCAGCACCGCCGGGACAGGGAGTAACTATGGCTACACCTTC. It encodes CASSTAGTGSNYGYTF. The chain has TRBV13 and TRBJ1-2; 9 bases align to TRBD1. J lost 1 base, V lost 5 bases, and 8 bases had no gene match. This CDR3 has 16 amino acids. Germline lookup yields CDR1 PRHDT and CDR2 FYEKMQ (reference sequence).

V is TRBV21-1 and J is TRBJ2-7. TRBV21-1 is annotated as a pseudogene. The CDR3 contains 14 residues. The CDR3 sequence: CASSKVRTFYEQYF. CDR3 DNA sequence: TGTGCCAGCAGCAAAGTAAGGACCTTTTACGAGCAGTACTTC.

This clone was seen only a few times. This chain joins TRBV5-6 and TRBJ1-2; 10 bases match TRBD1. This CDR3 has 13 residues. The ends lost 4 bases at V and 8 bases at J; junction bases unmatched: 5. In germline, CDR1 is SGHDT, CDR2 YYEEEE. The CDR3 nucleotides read TGTGCCAGCAGCCGACAGGGGGCGGTGGGCTACACCTTC. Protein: CASSRQGAVGYTF.

The CDR3 here is CASRLQGATNEKLFF. For the CDR3, the DNA is TGTGCCAGCAGACTCCAGGGGGCAACTAATGAAAAACTGTTTTTT. V is TRBV2 and J is TRBJ1-4; 7 positions match TRBD1. The germline V gene has CDR1 SNHLY and CDR2 FYNNEI. V lost 6 bases, J lost 0 bases, and 4 bases stayed unmatched. This CDR3 has 15 amino acids.

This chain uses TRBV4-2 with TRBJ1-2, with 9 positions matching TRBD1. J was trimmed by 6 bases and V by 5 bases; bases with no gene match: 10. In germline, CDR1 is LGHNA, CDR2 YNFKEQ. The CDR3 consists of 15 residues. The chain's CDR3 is CASSSQSRDRDGYTF. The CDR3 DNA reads TGTGCCAGCAGCTCTCAGTCCCGGGACAGGGATGGCTACACCTTC.

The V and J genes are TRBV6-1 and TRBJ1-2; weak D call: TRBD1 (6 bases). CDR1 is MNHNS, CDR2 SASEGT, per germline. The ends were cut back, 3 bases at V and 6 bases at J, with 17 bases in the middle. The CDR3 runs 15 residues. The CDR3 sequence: CASSDIGRGRNGYTF. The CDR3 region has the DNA TGTGCCAGCAGTGATATCGGCAGGGGACGGAATGGCTACACCTTC.

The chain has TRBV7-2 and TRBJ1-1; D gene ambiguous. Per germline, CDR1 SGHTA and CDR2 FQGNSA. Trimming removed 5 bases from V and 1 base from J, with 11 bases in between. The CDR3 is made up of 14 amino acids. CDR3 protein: CASSRDWGNTEAFF. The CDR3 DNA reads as TGTGCCAGCAGCCGAGACTGGGGGAACACTGAAGCTTTCTTT.

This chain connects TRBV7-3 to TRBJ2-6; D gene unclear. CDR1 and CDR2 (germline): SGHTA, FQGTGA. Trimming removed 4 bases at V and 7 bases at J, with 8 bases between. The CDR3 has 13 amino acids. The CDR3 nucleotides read TGTGCCAGCAGCTCGGACCCCGCCAACGTCCTGACTTTC. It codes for CASSSDPANVLTF.